This is a list of T cell receptor beta chains from one sample in a study of blood T cell repertoires in COVID-19. Profiling relied on immunoSEQ multiplex PCR, and the TCRdb table lists in-frame clones only, not all of them. Among approximately 450,000 clones listed, over 75% were seen once. Sequenced sample: PBMCs or T cells enriched from blood (not recorded which). These receptors originate from a man aged 25 to 40 who had recovered from COVID-19. Each CDR3 is given with its conserved first and last residue. The D gene is left open where the match is weak. The size of a clone is reported for some rows only, either as once, few or many, or as a class for expanded clones.

d_gene: .
v_gene: TRBV19
abundance: few
j_gene: TRBJ1-1
CDR3nt: TGTGCCAGTACCATGGGGAGGTTCACTGAAGCTTTCTTT
CDR3aa: CASTMGRFTEAFF

d_gene: .
v_gene: TRBV6-5
abundance: .
j_gene: TRBJ2-1
CDR3nt: TGTGCCAGCAGTTCGACAGTTAACAATGAGCAGTTCTTC
CDR3aa: CASSSTVNNEQFF

d_gene: TRBD1
v_gene: TRBV3-1/TRBV3-2
abundance: .
j_gene: TRBJ1-2
CDR3nt: TGTGCCAGCAGCCAAAGACAGGGAAGTGGCTACACCTTC
CDR3aa: CASSQRQGSGYTF

d_gene: TRBD1
v_gene: TRBV28
abundance: .
j_gene: TRBJ1-2
CDR3nt: TGTGCCAGCAGTTTAGGACAGGGGGAGATCGGTGGCTACACCTTC
CDR3aa: CASSLGQGEIGGYTF

d_gene: TRBD1
v_gene: TRBV28
abundance: .
j_gene: TRBJ1-2
CDR3nt: TGTGCCAGCAGTTTACGCCCCGGGACAGGGAATGGCTACACCTTC
CDR3aa: CASSLRPGTGNGYTF

d_gene: TRBD1
v_gene: TRBV5-1
abundance: .
j_gene: TRBJ1-2
CDR3nt: TGCGCCAGCAGCCCATCGACAGGGAACAACTATGGCTACACCTTC
CDR3aa: CASSPSTGNNYGYTF

d_gene: .
v_gene: TRBV5-1
abundance: .
j_gene: TRBJ2-1
CDR3nt: TGCGCCAGCAGCCCCAGAGGGAAGCGGATCTACAATGAGCAGTTCTTC
CDR3aa: CASSPRGKRIYNEQFF

d_gene: .
v_gene: TRBV7-3
abundance: .
j_gene: TRBJ2-7
CDR3nt: TGTGCCAGCAGCTTAGACCTAGCCTACGAGCAGTACTTC
CDR3aa: CASSLDLAYEQYF

d_gene: TRBD2
v_gene: TRBV5-1
abundance: .
j_gene: TRBJ2-2
CDR3nt: TGCGCCAGCAATCCTAGCGGGAGTTCCGGGGAGCTGTTTTTT
CDR3aa: CASNPSGSSGELFF

d_gene: TRBD1
v_gene: TRBV2
abundance: .
j_gene: TRBJ1-1
CDR3nt: TGTGCCAGCAGGGGACAGCTGAACACTGAAGCTTTCTTT
CDR3aa: CASRGQLNTEAFF

d_gene: .
v_gene: TRBV7-9
abundance: .
j_gene: TRBJ1-2
CDR3nt: TGTGCCAGCAGCTTAGCCCGGGGCTACACCTTC
CDR3aa: CASSLARGYTF

d_gene: .
v_gene: TRBV6-4
abundance: .
j_gene: TRBJ2-1
CDR3nt: TGTGCCAGCAGGCCCCGGGGGGCCGGTGAGCAGTTCTTC
CDR3aa: CASRPRGAGEQFF

d_gene: .
v_gene: TRBV20-1
abundance: .
j_gene: TRBJ1-2
CDR3nt: TGCAGTGCTAGTCTGTGGCTTAAGGGGCTTGGAGACTATGGCTACACCTTC
CDR3aa: CSASLWLKGLGDYGYTF

d_gene: TRBD2
v_gene: TRBV25-1
abundance: .
j_gene: TRBJ2-7
CDR3nt: TGTGCCAGCAGTGAATGGCTAGCGGCGACCTACGAGCAGTACTTC
CDR3aa: CASSEWLAATYEQYF

d_gene: TRBD2
v_gene: TRBV18
abundance: once
j_gene: TRBJ2-2
CDR3nt: TGTGCCAGCTCACCTCTGCGGGGGGACACGAACACCGGGGAGCTGTTTTTT
CDR3aa: CASSPLRGDTNTGELFF

d_gene: TRBD2
v_gene: TRBV2
abundance: once
j_gene: TRBJ2-7
CDR3nt: TGTGCCAGCAGGACTAGCGGATACTACGAGCAGTACTTC
CDR3aa: CASRTSGYYEQYF

d_gene: TRBD1
v_gene: TRBV6-5
abundance: .
j_gene: TRBJ1-4
CDR3nt: TGTGCCAGCAGAGGGACAGCTAATGAAAAACTGTTTTTT
CDR3aa: CASRGTANEKLFF

d_gene: TRBD2
v_gene: TRBV27
abundance: .
j_gene: TRBJ2-7
CDR3nt: TGTGCCAGCAGTTCTAGCGGGAGTCGTTCTTACGAGCAGTACTTC
CDR3aa: CASSSSGSRSYEQYF

d_gene: TRBD2
v_gene: TRBV9
abundance: once
j_gene: TRBJ2-7
CDR3nt: TGTGCCAGCAGCGTAGTTGGGACTAGCGATGACGAGCAGTACTTC
CDR3aa: CASSVVGTSDDEQYF

d_gene: TRBD2
v_gene: TRBV29-1
abundance: .
j_gene: TRBJ2-1
CDR3nt: TGCAGCGTTCTGACCACGACTAGCGGGAGAAATGAGCAGTTCTTC
CDR3aa: CSVLTTTSGRNEQFF